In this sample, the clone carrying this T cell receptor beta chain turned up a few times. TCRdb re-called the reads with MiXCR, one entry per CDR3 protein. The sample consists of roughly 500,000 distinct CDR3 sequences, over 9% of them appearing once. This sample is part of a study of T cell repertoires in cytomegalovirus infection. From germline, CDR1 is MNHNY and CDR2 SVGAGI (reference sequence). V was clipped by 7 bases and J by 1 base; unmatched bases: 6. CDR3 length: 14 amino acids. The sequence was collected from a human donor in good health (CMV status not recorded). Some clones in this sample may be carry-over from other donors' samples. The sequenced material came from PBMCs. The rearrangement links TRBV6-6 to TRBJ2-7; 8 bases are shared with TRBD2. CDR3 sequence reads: CASTLTSGSYEQYF. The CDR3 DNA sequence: TGTGCCAGCACCCTTACTAGCGGATCCTACGAGCAGTACTTC.